These T cell receptor beta chains were read from a single sample in a study of post-analysis software for immune sequencing data. TCRdb reanalysed the PCR reads using MiXCR and keeps one entry per CDR3 protein. The table includes roughly 430,000 distinct CDR3 sequences, less than 40% detected once. Specimen: blood. The source of these receptors is a girl under 10 years old with multiple sclerosis. Each CDR3 is given with its conserved first and last residue. The D gene is left open where the match is weak. Only some rows state a clone size, as once, few, many or a class for expanded clones.

CDR3 DNA | CDR3 protein | D gene | J gene | clone size | V gene
TGTGCCAGCAGCTTAGGCACTGGTTCACCCCTCCACTTT | CASSLGTGSPLHF | - | TRBJ1-6 | - | TRBV7-9
TGCGCCAGCAGTCGTGTGGCTGACAAGCCCTACGAGCAGTACTTC | CASSRVADKPYEQYF | - | TRBJ2-7 | few | TRBV5-1
TGTGCCAGCAGAGATACAGGTGGCAATCAGCCCCAGCATTTT | CASRDTGGNQPQHF | - | TRBJ1-5 | few | TRBV6-5
TGTGCCAGCACGGGACACCTCTTGAATGACGATCAGCCCCAGCATTTT | CASTGHLLNDDQPQHF | - | TRBJ1-5 | - | TRBV28
TGTGCCAGCAGTGGGGGGGGTGACTCTGGGGCCAACGTCCTGACTTTC | CASSGGGDSGANVLTF | TRBD2 | TRBJ2-6 | few | TRBV28
TGTGCCAGCAGCTCCTGGACAGGGGGAAGGGTGACCCAGTACTTC | CASSSWTGGRVTQYF | TRBD1 | TRBJ2-5 | - | TRBV7-8
TGTGCCAGCAGTGAAATGGGGGTCGGAGAGAACACCATATATTTT | CASSEMGVGENTIYF | - | TRBJ1-3 | - | TRBV6-1
TGTGCCAGCAGTGGGAGCCATCTCAACACTGAAGCTTTCTTT | CASSGSHLNTEAFF | - | TRBJ1-1 | - | TRBV6-1
TGTGCCATCAGTGAGTCGGGGAATGGCTACACCTTC | CAISESGNGYTF | - | TRBJ1-2 | many | TRBV10-3
TGCGCCAGCAGCGGGGACAGTGGGCCAGGAGGCTACACCTTC | CASSGDSGPGGYTF | TRBD1 | TRBJ1-2 | - | TRBV5-1
TGTGCCAGCAGTTTTAAACGGAGGAGGGCCTATGCCAAAAACATTCAGTACTTC | CASSFKRRRAYAKNIQYF | - | TRBJ2-4 | few | TRBV28
TGCAGCGTTGCCGGGACAGGAGACTTCCTAGCCAAAAACATTCAGTACTTC | CSVAGTGDFLAKNIQYF | TRBD1 | TRBJ2-4 | few | TRBV29-1
TGTGCCAGCAGCTTGTATACTAGCGGGTTCTACAATGAGCAGTTCTTC | CASSLYTSGFYNEQFF | TRBD2 | TRBJ2-1 | - | TRBV5-6
TGCGCCAGCAGCTCGGCAGGGTCTGGGAACATTCAGTACTTC | CASSSAGSGNIQYF | - | TRBJ2-4 | - | TRBV5-1
TGTGCCAGCGGGACAGGGGGCAATGAGCAGTTCTTC | CASGTGGNEQFF | TRBD1 | TRBJ2-1 | - | TRBV7-3
TGTGCCAGCAGCTCATCCATCAGCGACAGGGGTGACTATGGCTACACCTTC | CASSSSISDRGDYGYTF | TRBD1 | TRBJ1-2 | - | TRBV7-3
TGTGCCAGTAGTTACTCGACGTATATAGGGGAGACCCAGTACTTC | CASSYSTYIGETQYF | - | TRBJ2-5 | - | TRBV6-5
TGTGCCAGCAGTGTAGAGGGCGGAACGAACTACGAGCAGTACTTC | CASSVEGGTNYEQYF | - | TRBJ2-7 | - | TRBV2
TGTGCCAGCAGCTCCCCTGGGCCGCACAGGGCAAGGAACACTGAAGCTTTCTTT | CASSSPGPHRARNTEAFF | - | TRBJ1-1 | - | TRBV6-1
TGTGCCAGCAGTGGACTAGCGATTCCCTACGAGCAGTACTTC | CASSGLAIPYEQYF | TRBD2 | TRBJ2-7 | few | TRBV28
TGTGCCAGCAGTTTCGTAGGACAGGGTTTGGATCAGCCCCAGCATTTT | CASSFVGQGLDQPQHF | TRBD1 | TRBJ1-5 | - | TRBV27
TGTGCCAGCAGCTTAACCCACCTATCTACACAAACGTACCAAGAGACCCAGTACTTC | CASSLTHLSTQTYQETQYF | - | TRBJ2-5 | - | TRBV7-6
TGTGCCAGCAGCCCACCGGAGGGGAGGAAGTACTTC | CASSPPEGRKYF | - | TRBJ2-5 | - | TRBV11-1
TGCGCCAGCAGCGGCCCCGGCCGGGTCTATGGCTACACCTTC | CASSGPGRVYGYTF | - | TRBJ1-2 | few | TRBV5-1
TGTGCCAGCAGTCCGCCGCCGGGAGCTTTCTTT | CASSPPPGAFF | - | TRBJ1-1 | - | TRBV6-1
TGTGCCAGCAGCTTGGACAGACCCTACGAGCAGTACTTC | CASSLDRPYEQYF | - | TRBJ2-7 | - | TRBV28
TGTGCCAGCAGCCAACGGACTAGTTCTCCCGGGGAGCTGTTTTTT | CASSQRTSSPGELFF | TRBD2 | TRBJ2-2 | - | TRBV7-2
TGTGCCAGCAGTCAGGCGGGACAGGGTTCCTACGAGCAGTACTTC | CASSQAGQGSYEQYF | TRBD1 | TRBJ2-7 | - | TRBV28
TGCGCCAGCAGCCAAGGAATAGAGAGGAAAAACTATGGCTACACCTTC | CASSQGIERKNYGYTF | - | TRBJ1-2 | few | TRBV4-3
TGTGCCAGCAGATTAGGACAGGGACATAATTCACCCCTCCACTTT | CASRLGQGHNSPLHF | TRBD1 | TRBJ1-6 | - | TRBV12-3/TRBV12-4
TGCGCCAGCAGCCAAGAGGACTCCGGGACTAGCGGCTGGTACGAGCAGTACTTC | CASSQEDSGTSGWYEQYF | TRBD2 | TRBJ2-7 | - | TRBV4-3
TGTGCCAGCAGTTACTCGCAGGTGGCGAACACTGAAGCTTTCTTT | CASSYSQVANTEAFF | - | TRBJ1-1 | - | TRBV6-5
TGTGCCAGCAGGGAGGCGGCTACGGGTTCCTACGAGCAGTACTTC | CASREAATGSYEQYF | - | TRBJ2-7 | - | TRBV28
TGCAGTGCTAGAGAGAATACCCGGAGAAATCAGCCCCAGCATTTT | CSARENTRRNQPQHF | - | TRBJ1-5 | - | TRBV20-1
TGCGCCAGCAGCCAAGAGTTCGTCGGCTCCTACGAGCAGTACTTC | CASSQEFVGSYEQYF | - | TRBJ2-7 | few | TRBV4-1
TGTGCCAGCAGTGAATACGGGGGGTCCACAGATACGCAGTATTTT | CASSEYGGSTDTQYF | TRBD2 | TRBJ2-3 | - | TRBV6-1
TGTGCCACCAGTGATGACACTAGCGTCCTTGGGACCCAGTACTTC | CATSDDTSVLGTQYF | TRBD2 | TRBJ2-5 | few | TRBV24-1
TGTGCCAGCAGCTTCGGACAGGGGGCTCGATACGAGCAGTACTTC | CASSFGQGARYEQYF | TRBD1 | TRBJ2-7 | - | TRBV7-9
TGTGCCAGCAGTAGAAGCGGGACTGAGCAGTTCTTC | CASSRSGTEQFF | TRBD2 | TRBJ2-1 | few | TRBV28
TGTGCCAGCAGAAGGGATGAGACCTACGAGCAGTACTTC | CASRRDETYEQYF | - | TRBJ2-7 | - | TRBV12-3/TRBV12-4
TGCGCCAGCAGCCTTAGCACCGCCACCAGCACAGATACGCAGTATTTT | CASSLSTATSTDTQYF | - | TRBJ2-3 | - | TRBV4-3
TGTGCCAGCAGCTTAAATTCTGGAACCCAGCATTTT | CASSLNSGTQHF | - | TRBJ1-5 | - | TRBV11-2
TGTGCCACCAGCCCCCACGTCGCTAGGTCTAATGAGCAGTACTTC | CATSPHVARSNEQYF | - | TRBJ2-5 | - | TRBV15
TGTGCCAGCAGTTACGGGACAGCGGGCGAGGGCTACACCTTC | CASSYGTAGEGYTF | TRBD1 | TRBJ1-2 | few | TRBV6-5
TGTGCCACTCGTCCAGGACGACGAGAGACCCAGTACTTC | CATRPGRRETQYF | - | TRBJ2-5 | few | TRBV12-3/TRBV12-4
TGTGCCATCAGCAGACAAGCGGGAGGGAACAATGAGCAGTTCTTC | CAISRQAGGNNEQFF | TRBD2 | TRBJ2-1 | - | TRBV10-3